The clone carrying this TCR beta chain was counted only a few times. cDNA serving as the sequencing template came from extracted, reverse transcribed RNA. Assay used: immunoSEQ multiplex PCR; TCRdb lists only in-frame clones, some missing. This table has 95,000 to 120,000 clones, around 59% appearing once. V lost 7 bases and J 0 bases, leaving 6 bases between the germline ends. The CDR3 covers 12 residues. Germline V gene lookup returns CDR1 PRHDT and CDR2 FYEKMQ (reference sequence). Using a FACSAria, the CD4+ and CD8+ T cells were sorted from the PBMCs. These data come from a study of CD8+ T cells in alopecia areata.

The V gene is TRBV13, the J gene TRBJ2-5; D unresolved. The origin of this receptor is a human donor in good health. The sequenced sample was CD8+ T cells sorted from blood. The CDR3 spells CASTPYQETQYF. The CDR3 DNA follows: TGTGCCAGCACCCCGTACCAAGAGACCCAGTACTTC.